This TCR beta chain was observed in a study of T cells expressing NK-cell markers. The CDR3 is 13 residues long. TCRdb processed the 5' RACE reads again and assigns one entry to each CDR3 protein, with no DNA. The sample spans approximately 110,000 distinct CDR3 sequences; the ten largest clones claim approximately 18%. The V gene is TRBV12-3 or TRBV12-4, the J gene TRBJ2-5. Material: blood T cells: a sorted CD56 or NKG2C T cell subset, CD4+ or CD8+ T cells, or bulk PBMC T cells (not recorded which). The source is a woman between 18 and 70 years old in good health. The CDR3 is CASSWGFQETQYF.